Presented here are 7 T cell receptor beta chains from one specimen sequenced in a study of regulatory T cells in long-lasting Graves disease. HTBI primers from iRepertoire and Arm-PCR of CDR3 regions yielded the TCR beta libraries. TCRdb fed the multiplex PCR reads into MiXCR, producing one record per CDR3 protein. The table has under 300,000 distinct CDR3 sequences, roughly 21% seen once; the top ten hold approximately 13%. The time point: newly diagnosed GD, antithyroid drugs for less than 3 months. PBMC RNA served as the TCR library source. The source material was peripheral blood mononuclear cells (PBMCs), sampled at new diagnosis, from a patient treated with antithyroid drugs. The receptor set was obtained from a female donor with Graves disease.

The chain couples TRBV2 to TRBJ2-3; D is ambiguous. CDR1 is SNHLY, CDR2 FYNNEI, per germline. The CDR3 totals 11 residues. Deletions cut 7 bases from V and 6 bases from J, with 8 bases between. The chain's CDR3 is CASTRADTQYF. The CDR3 DNA reads TGTGCCAGCACCAGAGCCGATACGCAGTATTTT.

The chain employs TRBV27 and TRBJ2-7; D is uncertain. This CDR3 is 12 amino acids long. Trimming removed 5 bases from V and 6 bases from J, with 11 bases in between. CDR1 is MNHEY and CDR2 is SMNVEV in the germline V gene (reference sequence). This CDR3 is CASSRAGVEQYF. CDR3 coding DNA: TGTGCCAGCAGTAGAGCTGGGGTCGAGCAGTACTTC.

The chain combines TRBV7-9 with TRBJ2-4; D is possibly TRBD1 or TRBD2 (5 bases each). Trimming stripped 3 bases from V and 6 bases from J, with 18 bases between. This CDR3 region has 16 residues. Germline values: CDR1 SEHNR, CDR2 FQNEAQ (reference sequence). CDR3 sequence reads: CASSLAEGSTRNIQYF. The DNA for the CDR3 is TGTGCCAGCAGCTTGGCTGAGGGGTCCACCCGAAACATTCAGTACTTC.

This clonotype was counted ten times or more. Written as DNA, the CDR3 is TGTGCCAGCAGCTTAAGCGGGAGCGCGGGGGAGCTGTTTTTT. Protein product: CASSLSGSAGELFF. The chain has TRBV7-2 and TRBJ2-2; 8 nucleotides match TRBD2. Germline V gene data show CDR1 as SGHTA and CDR2 as FQGNSA. The CDR3 spans 14 residues. The ends lost 2 bases at V and 8 bases at J; junction bases unmatched: 4.

In this sample, this clonotype turned up many times. J is TRBJ2-3 and V is TRBV11-2, with 8 nucleotides matching TRBD2. Germline lookup yields CDR1 SGHAT and CDR2 FQNNGV. The V gene end was trimmed by 6 bases and the J gene end by 4 bases; junction bases not matched to a gene: 9. The CDR3 has 15 residues. The CDR3 sequence: CASRLAATVADTQYF. The CDR3 DNA follows: TGTGCCAGCAGACTAGCGGCAACGGTGGCAGATACGCAGTATTTT. The full variable domain, with the rest looked up from reference TRBV11-2 and TRBJ2-3, is EAGVAQSPRYKIIEKRQSVAFWCNPISGHATLYWYQQILGQGPKLLIQFQNNGVVDDSQLPKDRFSAERLKGVDSTLKIQPAKLEDSAVYLCASRLAATVADTQYFGPGTRLTVL.

This clonotype has ten or more counts. The chain has TRBV2 and TRBJ2-2, with D unclear. CDR1 is SNHLY and CDR2 is FYNNEI in the germline V gene. This CDR3 has 14 residues. V was cut by 5 bases and J by 1 base, with 8 bases left in between. The CDR3: CASSINLNTGELFF. CDR3 in DNA: TGTGCCAGCAGTATCAACTTGAACACCGGGGAGCTGTTTTTT.

V gene TRBV24-1 combines with J gene TRBJ1-3; D uncertain. CDR1 is KGHDR, CDR2 SFDVKD, per germline. This CDR3 is built from 14 residues. V shed 3 bases and J shed 4 bases, with 9 bases lying between them. This chain's CDR3 is CATSDPPPGNTIYF. CDR3 bases: TGTGCCACCAGTGATCCCCCCCCGGGAAACACCATATATTTT.